A selection of T cell receptor beta chains follows, all from one sample in a study of blood T cell repertoires in COVID-19. Generated by immunoSEQ multiplex PCR, the TCRdb table keeps only in-frame clones and is missing some. The sample holds fewer than 70,000 clones, 60% to 80% seen once. Sequenced sample: peripheral blood. The receptors come from a man between 60 and 70 years old with acute or convalescent COVID-19. CDR3s include the opening cysteine and the closing phenylalanine or tryptophan. A D gene is named only where the DNA matches it firmly. A clone size is listed for some rows: how often the clone was seen (once, few, many), or a class if it is expanded.

size	J	D	V	DNA	CDR3
NA	TRBJ2-6	NA	TRBV27	TGTGCCAGCACTACCCCGCCTTGGGGGGCCAACGTCCTGACTTTC	CASTTPPWGANVLTF
NA	TRBJ2-1	TRBD2	TRBV2	TGTGCCAGCAGTGAAAGTCCCGGACTAGCGGGGCCCAATATCAATGAGCAGTTCTTC	CASSESPGLAGPNINEQFF
once	TRBJ1-6	TRBD1	TRBV2	TGTGCCAGCAGTTATCCGGGACAGGGGAAGGATTCACCCCTCCACTTT	CASSYPGQGKDSPLHF
many	TRBJ1-3	NA	TRBV5-1	TGCGCCAGCAGCTTGGGAGGACTTGGAAACACCATATATTTT	CASSLGGLGNTIYF
NA	TRBJ2-3	TRBD1	TRBV12-3/TRBV12-4	TGTGCCAGCAGGGACAGGCTGCCAGATACGCAGTATTTT	CASRDRLPDTQYF
NA	TRBJ1-2	NA	TRBV21-1	TGTGCCAGCAGCACTTCCTCGGGCAGGGGGAGGGGCTACACCTTC	CASSTSSGRGRGYTF
NA	TRBJ1-2	NA	TRBV5-1	TGCGCCAGCAGCTTAGGCCTCGAGGGCGCCGACTATGGCTACACCTTC	CASSLGLEGADYGYTF
once	TRBJ2-7	NA	TRBV5-4	TGTGCCAGCAGCTTGAAGACGCAGGGGCCCTCCTACGAGCAGTACTTC	CASSLKTQGPSYEQYF
NA	TRBJ2-4	NA	TRBV6-1	TGTGCCAGCAGTGAATCAGGGTTGATTCAGTACTTC	CASSESGLIQYF
NA	TRBJ2-5	TRBD1	TRBV18	TGTGCCAGCTCACCACCGACAGGGACAGGCCAAGAGACCCAGTACTTC	CASSPPTGTGQETQYF
NA	TRBJ1-1	NA	TRBV20-1	TGCAGTGCTAGTGCTACTAGCACTGAAGCTTTCTTT	CSASATSTEAFF
NA	TRBJ2-5	NA	TRBV5-1	TGCGCCAGCAGCGGCACCCAAGAGACCCAGTACTTC	CASSGTQETQYF
NA	TRBJ1-2	TRBD1	TRBV10-3	TGTGCCATCAGGGGACAGACCTCTCCCAACTATGGCTACACCTTC	CAIRGQTSPNYGYTF